This T cell receptor (beta chain) stems from a study of technical replicates of blood from a handful of donors. TCRdb's copy holds only in-frame clones and misses some; the assay was immunoSEQ multiplex PCR. The sample lists more than 11,000 clones, around 83% seen once, with roughly 12% in the top ten. The V gene's germline CDR1 is GTSNPN and CDR2 SVGIG (reference sequence). This CDR3 is built from 13 residues. V was pared by 2 bases and J by 0 bases, with 8 bases between. The chain uses TRBV30 and TRBJ2-7, with D uncertain. The sequence was obtained from a human donor in good health. Sample: PBMCs. CDR3 sequence reads: CAWSKLGSYEQYF. CDR3 DNA: TGTGCCTGGAGTAAGCTCGGCTCCTACGAGCAGTACTTC.